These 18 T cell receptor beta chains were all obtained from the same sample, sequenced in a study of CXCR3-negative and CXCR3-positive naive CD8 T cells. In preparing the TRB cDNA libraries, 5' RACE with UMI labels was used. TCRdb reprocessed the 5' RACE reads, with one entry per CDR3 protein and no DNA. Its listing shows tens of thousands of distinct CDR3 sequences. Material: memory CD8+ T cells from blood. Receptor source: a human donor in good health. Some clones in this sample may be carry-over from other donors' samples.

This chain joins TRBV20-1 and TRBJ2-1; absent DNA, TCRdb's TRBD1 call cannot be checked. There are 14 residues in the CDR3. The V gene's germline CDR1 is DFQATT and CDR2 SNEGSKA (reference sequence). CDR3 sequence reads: CSARQDRGYNEQFF.

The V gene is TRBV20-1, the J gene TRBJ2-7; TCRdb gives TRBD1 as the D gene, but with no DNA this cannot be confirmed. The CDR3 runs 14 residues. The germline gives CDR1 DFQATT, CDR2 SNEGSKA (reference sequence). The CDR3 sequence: CSAREVQGGYEQYF.

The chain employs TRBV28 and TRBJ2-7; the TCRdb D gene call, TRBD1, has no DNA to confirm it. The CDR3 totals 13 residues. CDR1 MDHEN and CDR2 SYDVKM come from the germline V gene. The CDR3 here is CASSGQGWYEQYF.

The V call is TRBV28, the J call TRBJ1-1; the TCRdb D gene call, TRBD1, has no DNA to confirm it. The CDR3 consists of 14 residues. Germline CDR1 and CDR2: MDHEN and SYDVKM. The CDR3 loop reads CASSPNRGNTEAFF.

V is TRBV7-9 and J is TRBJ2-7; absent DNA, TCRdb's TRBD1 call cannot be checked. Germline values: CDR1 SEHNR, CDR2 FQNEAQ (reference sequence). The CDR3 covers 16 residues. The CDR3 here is CASSLAAGTQSYEQYF.

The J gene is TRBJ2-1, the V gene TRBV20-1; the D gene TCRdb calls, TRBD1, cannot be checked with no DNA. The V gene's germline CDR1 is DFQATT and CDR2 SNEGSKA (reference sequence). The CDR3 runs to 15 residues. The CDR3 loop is CSARGIPDRGIEQFF.

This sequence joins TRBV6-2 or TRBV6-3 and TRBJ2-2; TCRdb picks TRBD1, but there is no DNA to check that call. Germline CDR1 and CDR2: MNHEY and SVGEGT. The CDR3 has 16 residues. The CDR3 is CASSDVTGQSTGELFF.

Here the CDR3 reads CSVEGGPGQGNGYTF. The rearrangement links TRBV29-1 to TRBJ1-2; absent DNA, TCRdb's TRBD1 call cannot be checked. Germline V lookup: CDR1 SQVTM, CDR2 ANQGSEA. The CDR3 runs to 15 residues.

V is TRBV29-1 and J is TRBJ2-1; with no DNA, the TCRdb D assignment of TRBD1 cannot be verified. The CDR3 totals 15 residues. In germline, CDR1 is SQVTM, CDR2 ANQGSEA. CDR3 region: CSVDFGRGPYNEQFF.

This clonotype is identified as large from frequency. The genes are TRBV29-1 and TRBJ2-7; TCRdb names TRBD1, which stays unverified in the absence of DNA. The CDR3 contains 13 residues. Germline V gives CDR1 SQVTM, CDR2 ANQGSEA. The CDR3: CSFRDGESYEQYF.

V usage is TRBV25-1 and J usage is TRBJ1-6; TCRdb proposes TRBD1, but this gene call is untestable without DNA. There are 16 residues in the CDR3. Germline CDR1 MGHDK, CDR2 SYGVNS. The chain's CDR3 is CASSVPFRVYNSPLHF.

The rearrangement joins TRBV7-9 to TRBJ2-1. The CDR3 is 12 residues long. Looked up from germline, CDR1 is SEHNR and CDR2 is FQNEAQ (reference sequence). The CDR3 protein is CASSLGGIDPFF.

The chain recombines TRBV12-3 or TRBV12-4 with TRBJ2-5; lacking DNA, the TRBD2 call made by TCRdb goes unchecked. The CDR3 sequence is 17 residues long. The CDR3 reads CASSPHAAGGPLETQYF.

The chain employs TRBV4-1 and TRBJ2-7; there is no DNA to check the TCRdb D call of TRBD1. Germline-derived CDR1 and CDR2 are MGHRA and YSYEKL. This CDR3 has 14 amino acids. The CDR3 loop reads CASSQPGLQVEQYF.

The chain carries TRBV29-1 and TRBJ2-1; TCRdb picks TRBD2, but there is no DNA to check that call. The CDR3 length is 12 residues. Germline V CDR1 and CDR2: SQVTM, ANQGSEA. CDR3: CSVLAQSNEQFF.

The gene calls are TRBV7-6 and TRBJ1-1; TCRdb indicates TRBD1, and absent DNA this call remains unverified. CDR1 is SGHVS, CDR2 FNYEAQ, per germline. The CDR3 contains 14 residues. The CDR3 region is CASSPDRLTTEAFF.

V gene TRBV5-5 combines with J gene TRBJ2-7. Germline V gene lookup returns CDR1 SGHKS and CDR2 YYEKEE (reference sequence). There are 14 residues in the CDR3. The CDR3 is CASSVATYSYEQYF.

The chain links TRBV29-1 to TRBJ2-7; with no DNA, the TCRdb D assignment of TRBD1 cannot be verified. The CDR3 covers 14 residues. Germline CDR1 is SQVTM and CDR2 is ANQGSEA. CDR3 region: CSVEGDRGDYEQYF.